This TCR beta chain is from a study of blood T cell repertoires in COVID-19. About the research overall: Samples representing acute and convalescent COVID-19 were sourced from the United States, Italy and Spain.

Using immunoSEQ multiplex PCR, the repertoire was profiled, and TCRdb retains in-frame clones only, with some absent. The sample has under 60,000 clones; 65% to 80% are singletons. CDR1 and CDR2 (germline): MNHEY, SVGAGI. This CDR3 has 15 amino acids. V was clipped by 2 bases and J by 4 bases; unmatched bases: 6. The gene calls are TRBV6-5 and TRBJ2-7, with 9 bases matching TRBD1. The TCR comes from a man in his 70s with acute or convalescent COVID-19. Input material: peripheral blood. Written as DNA, the CDR3 is TGTGCCAGCAGTTACGGAGGGACAGGGACGTACGAGCAGTACTTC. Residues: CASSYGGTGTYEQYF.